This entry features one TCR beta chain sequence. Germline values: CDR1 GTSNPN, CDR2 SVGIG (reference sequence). The CDR3 length is 14 residues. V shed 3 bases and J shed 5 bases, with 16 bases lying between them. The method was immunoSEQ multiplex PCR; TCRdb's version includes in-frame clones alone and lacks a portion of them. The table has 200,000 to 250,000 clones, about 90% seen once. These data belong to a study of blood T cell repertoires in COVID-19. The chain recombines TRBV30 with TRBJ1-1, with a tentative D call TRBD1 (6 bases). The receptor was isolated from a man in his sixties with COVID-19, enrolled during active disease. The source material was peripheral blood. CDR3: CAWSIGQPGTEAFF. The CDR3 DNA reads as TGTGCCTGGAGCATCGGACAGCCGGGAACTGAAGCTTTCTTT.